The 22 T cell receptor beta chains presented below share a single source sample, sequenced in a study of blood T cell dynamics during melanoma immunotherapy. Time point denoted: week 3, after first cycle of checkpoint inhibitor. Clones were read by immunoSEQ multiplex PCR, and TCRdb kept only the in-frame ones, dropping some. The sample has approximately 28,000 clones, approximately 80% seen once. The source was blood, collected from a patient treated with checkpoint blockade. The receptors come from a human donor with melanoma.

The chain joins TRBV2 to TRBJ2-3, with TRBD1 as a possible D gene (6 bases). V dropped 4 bases and J dropped 0 bases, with 11 bases sitting between them. CDR1 and CDR2 from the germline V gene are SNHLY and FYNNEI. This CDR3 comprises 15 residues. The CDR3 loop reads CASSVQDSSTDTQYF. The CDR3 nucleotides are TGTGCCAGCAGTGTGCAGGACAGCAGCACAGATACGCAGTATTTT. The full variable domain, in which reference TRBV2 and TRBJ2-3 provide the parts outside the CDR3, is EPEVTQTPSHQVTQMGQEVILRCVPISNHLYFYWYRQILGQKVEFLVSFYNNEISEKSEIFDDQFSVERPDGSNFTLKIRSTKLEDSAMYFCASSVQDSSTDTQYFGPGTRLTVL.

The genes are TRBV5-1 and TRBJ2-2, with D tentatively TRBD2 (7 bases). This CDR3 spans 15 amino acids. The ends were cut back, 1 base at V and 3 bases at J, with 10 bases in the middle. Germline V lookup: CDR1 SGHRS, CDR2 YFSETQ. The CDR3 nucleotides are TGCGCCAGCAGCTTGCAAGGGGGGGACACCGGGGAGCTGTTTTTT. This translates into CASSLQGGDTGELFF.

There are a few counts of this clone. The genes are TRBV19 and TRBJ2-2; the D gene is possibly TRBD2 (5 bases). V shed 5 bases and J shed 3 bases, with 22 bases lying between them. The CDR3 length is 18 residues. Germline V gene data show CDR1 as LNHDA and CDR2 as SQIVND (reference sequence). CDR3 loop: CASSELDRSLFDTGELFF. DNA for the CDR3: TGTGCCAGTAGTGAACTAGATCGGAGCTTGTTCGACACCGGGGAGCTGTTTTTT.

The chain couples TRBV9 to TRBJ1-2; 11 bases are a match to TRBD1. The CDR3 has 14 residues. The V and J ends lost 2 bases and 7 bases, in that order; junction bases with no gene match: 4. CDR1 and CDR2 from the germline V gene are SGDLS and YYNGEE. The CDR3 sequence: CASSVGQGASGYTF. Written as DNA, the CDR3 is TGTGCCAGCAGCGTTGGACAGGGGGCTAGTGGCTACACCTTC.

The V call is TRBV19, the J call TRBJ2-2; 10 nucleotides line up with TRBD2. CDR1 is LNHDA and CDR2 is SQIVND in the germline V gene (reference sequence). This CDR3 is 17 amino acids long. The J segment lost 5 bases and the V segment lost 1 base, leaving 7 bases of the junction unmatched. The DNA for the CDR3 is TGTGCCAGTAGTATAGTACTAGGACTAGCGGATACCGGGGAGCTGTTTTTT. Its translation is CASSIVLGLADTGELFF. Full variable domain (outside the CDR3, taken from reference TRBV19 and TRBJ2-2): DGGITQSPKYLFRKEGQNVTLSCEQNLNHDAMYWYRQDPGQGLRLIYYSQIVNDFQKGDIAEGYSVSREKKESFPLTVTSAQKNPTAFYLCASSIVLGLADTGELFFGEGSRLTVL.

The rearrangement links TRBV11-2 to TRBJ1-1, with D uncertain. The germline V gene has CDR1 SGHAT and CDR2 FQNNGV. CDR3 size: 14 residues. Trimming left V 4 bases short and J 9 bases short, with 18 bases between. CDR3 coding DNA: TGTGCCAGCAGCTATCCCGGGCGGCTGACTCAAGCTTTCTTT. It specifies CASSYPGRLTQAFF. Complete variable domain (other parts from reference TRBV11-2 and TRBJ1-1): EAGVAQSPRYKIIEKRQSVAFWCNPISGHATLYWYQQILGQGPKLLIQFQNNGVVDDSQLPKDRFSAERLKGVDSTLKIQPAKLEDSAVYLCASSYPGRLTQAFFGQGTRLTVV.

This sequence joins TRBV6-6 and TRBJ1-1; 7 bases are a match to TRBD1. The CDR3 contains 14 residues. Germline V lookup: CDR1 MNHNY, CDR2 SVGAGI (reference sequence). J was trimmed by 0 bases and V by 7 bases; bases with no gene match: 5. The CDR3 DNA sequence: TGTGCCAGCACTCAGGGGGGGCTGAACACTGAAGCTTTCTTT. Amino acid sequence: CASTQGGLNTEAFF.

The chain is built from TRBV6-1 and TRBJ1-2; D uncertain. There are 10 residues in the CDR3. Germline lookup yields CDR1 MNHNS and CDR2 SASEGT. V was cut by 7 bases and J by 6 bases, with 6 bases left in between. The CDR3 DNA follows: TGTGCCAGCACGGAGGATGGCTACACCTTC. Translation gives CASTEDGYTF.

V usage is TRBV29-1 and J usage is TRBJ1-5, with no clear D. Trimming removed 4 bases from V and 2 bases from J, with 12 bases in between. This CDR3 comprises 14 residues. Germline V CDR1 and CDR2: SQVTM, ANQGSEA. The CDR3 nucleotides are TGCAGCGTTGGAGAACCTTATGGCAATCAGCCCCAGCATTTT. This translates into CSVGEPYGNQPQHF.

The chain combines TRBV7-2 with TRBJ2-7; TRBD2 might be the D (6 bases). The CDR3 length is 14 residues. Germline V gene data show CDR1 as SGHTA and CDR2 as FQGNSA. Trimming left V 1 base short and J 3 bases short, with 10 bases between. The CDR3 bases are TGTGCCAGCAGCTTAGAGGGACTGAACTACGAGCAGTACTTC. Protein: CASSLEGLNYEQYF.

This clone was seen a handful of times. The chain uses TRBV6-5 and TRBJ2-7; a possible D gene is TRBD1 (5 bases). This CDR3 is built from 15 residues. Per germline, CDR1 MNHEY and CDR2 SVGAGI. V lost 6 bases to trimming and J lost 7 bases, with 22 bases between them. The CDR3 coding sequence is TGTGCCAGCAGCCACCCGAGTGGGGCGTTAGAAGAGCAGTACTTC. Translated: CASSHPSGALEEQYF.

The chain has TRBV2 and TRBJ1-4, with D possibly TRBD1 on 5 matching bases. The germline V and J ends were trimmed by 6 bases and 7 bases, with 9 bases remaining between them. The CDR3 consists of 12 residues. Germline V lookup: CDR1 SNHLY, CDR2 FYNNEI. The CDR3 loop reads CASRGDVEKLFF. The CDR3 coding sequence is TGTGCCAGCAGAGGGGATGTTGAAAAACTGTTTTTT.

The chain has TRBV9 and TRBJ1-1; D ambiguous. The V end was cut by 1 base, the J end by 1 base, with 11 bases between. CDR1 SGDLS and CDR2 YYNGEE come from the germline V gene. The CDR3 runs 15 residues. For the CDR3, the DNA is TGTGCCAGCAGCGTATTCGAGGGAAGGAACACTGAAGCTTTCTTT. Translation: CASSVFEGRNTEAFF.

The chain uses TRBV9 and TRBJ2-5; D gene ambiguous. Germline V gene data show CDR1 as SGDLS and CDR2 as YYNGEE. The CDR3 extends over 12 amino acids. The V end was cut by 3 bases, the J end by 0 bases, with 3 bases between. The CDR3 sequence: CASSAHQETQYF. The CDR3 nucleotides read TGTGCCAGCAGCGCTCACCAAGAGACCCAGTACTTC.

V and J are TRBV7-9 and TRBJ1-2; TRBD1 might be the D (6 bases). The V end lost 4 bases, the J end lost 4 bases, and 13 bases lay between the germline ends. Germline V gives CDR1 SEHNR, CDR2 FQNEAQ (reference sequence). CDR3 length equals 14 residues. CDR3 amino acids: CASSYQQGFYGYTF. The CDR3 DNA reads TGTGCCAGCAGCTATCAACAGGGCTTCTATGGCTACACCTTC. The full variable domain, rest sourced from reference TRBV7-9 and TRBJ1-2, is DTGVSQNPRHKITKRGQNVTFRCDPISEHNRLYWYRQTLGQGPEFLTYFQNEAQLEKSRLLSDRFSAERPKGSFSTLEIQRTEQGDSAMYLCASSYQQGFYGYTFGSGTRLTVV.

The chain employs TRBV2 and TRBJ2-1; 8 nucleotides line up with TRBD1. V shed 6 bases and J 2 bases; nucleotides not matched to a gene: 6. The germline V gene has CDR1 SNHLY and CDR2 FYNNEI. The CDR3 runs 15 residues. CDR3 DNA sequence: TGTGCCAGCAGGACGGGGACAGGTCCCTACAATGAGCAGTTCTTC. Translation: CASRTGTGPYNEQFF.

V is TRBV27 and J is TRBJ2-5; D is perhaps TRBD1 (6 bases). V was cut by 2 bases and J by 5 bases, with 15 bases left in between. CDR3 size: 15 residues. Germline CDR1 is MNHEY and CDR2 is SMNVEV (reference sequence). The CDR3 DNA follows: TGTGCCAGCAGTTTAAAAAACAGGGTGGGGGAGACCCAGTACTTC. Its translation: CASSLKNRVGETQYF.

The chain links TRBV10-1 to TRBJ1-5, with D unresolved. Trimming took 6 bases from V and 1 from J, leaving 13 bases between them. Germline CDR1 and CDR2: WNHNN and SYGVQD (reference sequence). CDR3 length: 15 amino acids. The CDR3: CASRPRRTSNQPQHF. The DNA for the CDR3 is TGCGCCAGCAGGCCACGTAGGACGAGCAATCAGCCCCAGCATTTT.

This chain uses TRBV27 with TRBJ2-2; TRBD1 matches at 7 bases. This CDR3 region has 18 residues. Trimming removed 2 bases from V and 5 bases from J; junction bases left unmatched: 14. Looked up from germline, CDR1 is MNHEY and CDR2 is SMNVEV (reference sequence). The CDR3 DNA reads TGTGCCAGCAGTTTAGGCTCCAGGGGGTGGGTGAGGACCGGGGAGCTGTTTTTT. Protein: CASSLGSRGWVRTGELFF.

J is TRBJ2-7 and V is TRBV4-1; D possibly matches TRBD1 or TRBD2 (6 bases each). Trimming took 6 bases from V and 2 from J, leaving 17 bases between them. The CDR3 has 15 residues. Germline CDR1 and CDR2: MGHRA and YSYEKL. CDR3 in DNA: TGCGCCAGCAGGGCCCAAGGGGGGAGGACCTACGAGCAGTACTTC. This sequence encodes CASRAQGGRTYEQYF.

The chain is built from TRBV10-3 and TRBJ2-7; the match to TRBD2 covers 8 bases. Germline assignment: CDR1 ENHRY and CDR2 SYGVKD. CDR3 length: 17 residues. V shed 2 bases and J 0 bases; nucleotides not matched to a gene: 9. CDR3 residues: CAISEKVSGAFSYEQYF. The CDR3 DNA reads as TGTGCCATCAGTGAGAAGGTTAGCGGGGCCTTCTCCTACGAGCAGTACTTC.

The V call is TRBV6-6, the J call TRBJ2-1; D gene uncertain. The germline V and J ends were trimmed by 4 bases and 10 bases, with 17 bases remaining between them. The V gene's germline CDR1 is MNHNY and CDR2 SVGAGI (reference sequence). CDR3 length equals 14 residues. The CDR3 sequence: CASSSGPPEGEQFF. The CDR3 bases are TGTGCCAGCAGTTCCGGTCCCCCCGAAGGGGAGCAGTTCTTC.